This record looks at one T cell receptor beta chain sequence and its context. The source of the sample is a study of blood T cell repertoires in COVID-19. Clones were sequenced by immunoSEQ multiplex PCR, and TCRdb holds only the in-frame ones, with some missing. The sample lists roughly 260,000 clones; approximately 90% were seen once. The CDR3 extends over 16 amino acids. Germline values: CDR1 MDHEN, CDR2 SYDVKM. The junction had 6 bases not matched to a gene; V was cut back by 4 bases and J by 2 bases. This sequence originates from a woman aged 40 to 50 who had recovered from COVID-19. Sample: peripheral blood. The chain is built from TRBV28 and TRBJ2-2, with TRBD1 identical over 8 bases. CDR3 sequence (DNA): TGTGCCAGCAGTTCCTATGACAGGGGAAACACCGGGGAGCTGTTTTTT. It codes for CASSSYDRGNTGELFF.